This T cell receptor (beta chain) was identified in a study of T cells in Graves' hyperthyroidism and ophthalmopathy. On the study more broadly: Blood was drawn when the patient was first diagnosed and still untreated.

Amplified TCR beta CDR3 regions derived from RNA transcripts. A set of HTBI primers served as the primers for a first-round RT-PCR of the TCR CDR3. TCRdb recomputed calls from the multiplex PCR reads with MiXCR, one row per CDR3 protein. The sample includes about 720,000 distinct CDR3 sequences, approximately 19% of them seen just once. Trimming took 8 bases from V and 5 from J, leaving 16 bases between them. The CDR3 runs 13 residues. General study results and limits: Ophthalmopathy was distinguished from stable hyperthyroidism by 13 V-J signatures.

In this sample, this clonotype turned up once. Its specificity is not known. The receptor was isolated from a woman aged 45-65 years with Graves' hyperthyroidism that later progressed to Graves' ophthalmopathy. This chain uses TRBV12-3 or TRBV12-4 with TRBJ2-7, with D possibly being TRBD1 (5 bases). The sequenced sample was blood. This CDR3 is CASWQGTRDEQYF. In DNA, the CDR3 is TGTGCCAGCTGGCAGGGAACTCGGGACGAGCAGTACTTC.